This TCR beta chain was captured in a study of blood T cell repertoires in COVID-19. Study as a whole: In each case, the material was cDNA or gDNA derived from T cells, B-cell-depleted T cells, or PBMCs.

Only in-frame clones appear in the TCRdb table, and some are missing; sequencing was by immunoSEQ multiplex PCR. The table has 200,000 to 250,000 clones, about 91% seen once; the top ten hold around 2.6%. Cohort placement rested on clinical history that participants reported themselves. Germline V gene lookup returns CDR1 MNHEY and CDR2 SVGEGT. The CDR3 runs 15 residues. V gave up 0 bases and J gave up 4 bases, with 13 bases separating them. The sample consisted of PBMCs or T cells enriched from blood (not recorded which). The clonotype comes from a woman aged 25 to 39 with acute COVID-19. The chain joins TRBV6-2 or TRBV6-3 to TRBJ2-7; D may be TRBD2 (5 bases). This CDR3 is CASSYSRAREYEQYF. CDR3 in DNA: TGTGCCAGCAGTTACTCGCGGGCAAGAGAGTACGAGCAGTACTTC.